The T cell receptor beta chain described here comes from a study of blood T cell repertoires in COVID-19. On the study more broadly: Acute and convalescent COVID-19 specimens originated in the United States, Italy and Spain.

Method: immunoSEQ multiplex PCR; TCRdb's copy keeps in-frame clones and lacks some. The sample carries more than 110,000 clones, roughly 75% recorded once. The CDR3 spans 12 residues. The V gene lost 7 bases and the J gene lost 2 bases, with 6 bases spanning the gap. Germline assignment: CDR1 MDHEN and CDR2 SYDVKM. Adults between about 18 and 89 years of age took part from about 24 US areas. Recovery among Cohort 3 donors was established by two negative PCRs, clearance, or symptom resolution. This receptor was taken from a woman between 45 and 65 years old who had recovered from COVID-19. The sample was PBMCs or T cells enriched from blood (not recorded which). This chain connects TRBV28 to TRBJ1-5; D gene unclear. CDR3 protein: CASTEGNQPQHF. In DNA, the CDR3 is TGTGCCAGCACTGAGGGCAATCAGCCCCAGCATTTT.